A single sample gave rise to the 13 T cell receptor beta chains below, sequenced in a study. TCRdb called the 5' RACE reads again in MiXCR, with one record for every CDR3 protein. The table lists 35,000 to 50,000 distinct CDR3 sequences, over 20% of them singletons. Cells sorted as Tregs were CD4+, CD25+ and CD127-/low. The sequenced material came from Tregs sorted from a lymph node. Receptor source: a female donor with breast cancer.

The chain uses TRBV4-2 and TRBJ2-3; 13 bases map to TRBD2. The CDR3 runs to 19 residues. From germline, CDR1 is LGHNA and CDR2 YNFKEQ. V lost 2 bases to trimming and J lost 6 bases; unmatched junction nucleotides: 14. The DNA for the CDR3 is TGTGCCAGCAGCCAACTGGGACTAGCGGGAAGCGGCCCTCCGGATACGCAGTATTTT. Translating it yields CASSQLGLAGSGPPDTQYF.

This clonotype came up many times. This chain connects TRBV5-1 to TRBJ1-1; a possible D gene is TRBD1 (5 bases). This CDR3 spans 14 amino acids. V was clipped by 1 base and J by 5 bases, with 12 bases between them. The germline CDR1 and CDR2 sequences are SGHRS and YFSETQ. The CDR3 coding sequence is TGCGCCAGCAGCTTGTTGGACATGTGGACTGAAGCTTTCTTT. Its protein product is CASSLLDMWTEAFF.

This clonotype has a single count. The chain couples TRBV7-9 to TRBJ1-1; D uncertain. Germline loops: CDR1 SEHNR, CDR2 FQNEAQ (reference sequence). Trimming pared 4 bases from V and 8 bases from J, leaving 20 bases between. CDR3 size: 15 residues. CDR3 coding DNA: TGTGCCAGCAGCTCGCCCCTGGGTGGAGCCCGAGAAGCTTTCTTT. As protein: CASSSPLGGAREAFF.

The table lists this clonotype with many counts. The chain employs TRBV28 and TRBJ1-5; a possible D gene is TRBD1 (5 bases). The germline V gene has CDR1 MDHEN and CDR2 SYDVKM. The CDR3 contains 15 residues. Trimming shortened V by 6 bases and J by 4 bases, and 16 bases separated the two germline ends. The CDR3 nucleotides are TGTGCCAGCAGCCGTTTCCGGGGCCCAAATCAGCCCCAGCATTTT. It specifies CASSRFRGPNQPQHF.

This clonotype occurred a few times. This chain links TRBV9 with TRBJ1-4, with D perhaps matching TRBD1 (6 bases). The V and J ends lost 5 bases and 4 bases respectively, with 15 bases between them. This CDR3 is built from 15 residues. Germline V gives CDR1 SGDLS, CDR2 YYNGEE. The CDR3 DNA sequence: TGTGCCAGCAGTGCCCAGGGGCAGAGTAATGAAAAACTGTTTTTT. Translating gives CASSAQGQSNEKLFF.

Regarding this clonotype: One end of the junction varies from germline; a read error may be responsible. This chain uses TRBV3-1 with TRBJ2-7, with D possibly being TRBD1 (5 bases). The CDR3 sequence is 17 residues long. Germline loops: CDR1 LGHDT, CDR2 YNNKEL (reference sequence). This CDR3 is CASSFNPGQGNSYDQYF. The CDR3 DNA reads as TGTGCCAGCAGTTTCAACCCCGGGCAGGGAAACTCGTACGACCAGTACTTC.

This clonotype was counted at least ten times. V and J are TRBV10-1 and TRBJ2-1, with D perhaps matching TRBD1 (6 bases). Germline V lookup: CDR1 WNHNN, CDR2 SYGVQD (reference sequence). V gave up 0 bases and J gave up 3 bases, with 15 bases separating them. The CDR3 contains 17 residues. DNA of the CDR3: TGCGCCAGCAGTGAGTCGTTCAGGGACAAAATCTACAATGAGCAGTTCTTC. Translating gives CASSESFRDKIYNEQFF.

At least ten counts were recorded for this clonotype. CDR3 nucleotide sequence: TGTGCCAGCTCACCGGGGTCCAATAATGAAAAACTGTTTTTT. It encodes CASSPGSNNEKLFF. V is TRBV18 and J is TRBJ1-4; the D is unclear. The length of the CDR3 is 14 residues. The V and J ends lost 3 bases and 4 bases respectively, with 9 bases between them. The V gene's germline CDR1 is KGHSH and CDR2 LQKENI.

The chain combines TRBV20-1 with TRBJ1-6; D possibly corresponds to TRBD1 (5 bases). The CDR3 totals 15 residues. The germline V and J ends were trimmed by 0 bases and 14 bases, with 20 bases remaining between them. Looked up from germline, CDR1 is DFQATT and CDR2 is SNEGSKA (reference sequence). CDR3 sequence: CSARDRTDIGGTLHF. CDR3 sequence (DNA): TGCAGTGCTAGAGATCGGACGGACATTGGGGGGACCCTCCACTTT.

In the case of this clonotype: One base away lies a much larger clone, so this may be a sequencing read error. The chain employs TRBV15 and TRBJ1-4; weak D call: TRBD1 (6 bases). The CDR3 sequence is 14 residues long. CDR1 is LNHNV, CDR2 YYDKDF, per germline (reference sequence). The DNA of the CDR3 is TGTACCACCAGCAGAGCAGGGGAGGTGGAAAAACTGTTTTTT. Its translation is CTTSRAGEVEKLFF.

This clonotype was counted at least ten times. The genes are TRBV3-1 and TRBJ1-3; D may be TRBD1 (5 bases). V was clipped by 3 bases and J by 0 bases, with 15 bases between them. Looked up from germline, CDR1 is LGHDT and CDR2 is YNNKEL (reference sequence). CDR3 length: 17 amino acids. CDR3 sequence reads: CASSQLFRASSGNTIYF. CDR3 bases: TGTGCCAGCAGCCAGCTCTTCAGGGCCAGCTCTGGAAACACCATATATTTT.

In this sample, this clonotype turned up a few times. The V and J genes are TRBV20-1 and TRBJ1-2; no clear D gene. The V gene lost 2 bases and the J gene lost 3 bases, with 7 bases spanning the gap. Germline V lookup: CDR1 DFQATT, CDR2 SNEGSKA (reference sequence). This CDR3 comprises 12 residues. In nucleotides, the CDR3 is TGCAGTGCTAGAAACCAAGACTATGGCTACACCTTC. Amino acid sequence: CSARNQDYGYTF.

The chain couples TRBV29-1 to TRBJ2-6; TRBD1 matches 7 bases. The V gene's germline CDR1 is SQVTM and CDR2 ANQGSEA. This CDR3 is built from 14 residues. V lost 8 bases, J lost 1 base, and 5 bases stayed unmatched. CDR3 DNA sequence: TGCAGCTTTCTGACAGGGTCTGGGGCCAACGTCCTGACTTTC. The encoded protein is CSFLTGSGANVLTF. Based on the CDR3 plus reference TRBV29-1 and TRBJ2-6, the full variable domain is SAVISQKPSRDICQRGTSLTIQCQVDSQVTMMFWYRQQPGQSLTLIATANQGSEATYESGFVIDKFPISRPNLTFSTLTVSNMSPEDSSIYLCSFLTGSGANVLTFGAGSRLTVL.